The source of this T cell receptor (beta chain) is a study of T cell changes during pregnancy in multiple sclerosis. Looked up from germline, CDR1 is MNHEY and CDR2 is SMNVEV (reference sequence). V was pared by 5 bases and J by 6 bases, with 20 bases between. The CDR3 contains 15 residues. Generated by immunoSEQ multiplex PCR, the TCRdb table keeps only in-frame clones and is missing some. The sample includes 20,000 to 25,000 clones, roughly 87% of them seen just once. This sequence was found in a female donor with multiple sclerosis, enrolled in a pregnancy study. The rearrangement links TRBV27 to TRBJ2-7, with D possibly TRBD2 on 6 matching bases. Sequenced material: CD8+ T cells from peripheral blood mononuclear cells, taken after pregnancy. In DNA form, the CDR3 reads TGTGCCAGCAGTCCGTCGAGGGAGGTTTGGTTCGAGCAGTACTTC. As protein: CASSPSREVWFEQYF.